This passage covers 5 T cell receptor beta chains from one sample sequenced in a study of cytomegalovirus exposure and HLA in healthy donors. Researchers ran the PCR with 60 Vbeta and 13 Jbeta primers. Assay used: immunoSEQ multiplex PCR; TCRdb lists only in-frame clones, some missing. The sample holds about 100,000 clones, roughly 70% seen once. Sequencing was done on a sample of PBMCs. The receptors derive from a woman younger than 30 in good health and CMV-seropositive.

The chain is built from TRBV5-1 and TRBJ2-7; 7 bases are a match to TRBD1. The CDR3 spans 16 residues. V shed 2 bases and J 3 bases; nucleotides not matched to a gene: 11. CDR1 is SGHRS, CDR2 YFSETQ, per germline. For the CDR3, the DNA is TGCGCCAGCAGCTTATCCGCTGGGACAGTCCTCTACGAGCAGTACTTC. Protein: CASSLSAGTVLYEQYF.

The V and J genes are TRBV7-9 and TRBJ2-7, with D possibly TRBD2 on 6 matching bases. Germline CDR1 and CDR2: SEHNR and FQNEAQ (reference sequence). The ends were cut back, 8 bases at V and 3 bases at J, with 23 bases in the middle. The CDR3 runs to 16 residues. CDR3 nucleotides: TGTGCCAGCTCCTCGGTCGAAGGCGGGACCCACTACGAGCAGTACTTC. This sequence encodes CASSSVEGGTHYEQYF.

The chain carries TRBV7-2 and TRBJ1-2, with D perhaps TRBD1 (6 bases). V gave up 5 bases and J gave up 8 bases, with 15 bases separating them. Germline loops: CDR1 SGHTA, CDR2 FQGNSA. This CDR3 contains 13 residues. The DNA for the CDR3 is TGTGCCAGCAGCCCCCGAAACAGGGACGGCTACACCTTC. Its protein is CASSPRNRDGYTF. The full variable domain, in which reference TRBV7-2 and TRBJ1-2 provide the parts outside the CDR3, is GAGVSQSPSNKVTEKGKDVELRCDPISGHTALYWYRQSLGQGLEFLIYFQGNSAPDKSGLPSDRFSAERTGGSVSTLTIQRTQQEDSAVYLCASSPRNRDGYTFGSGTRLTVV.

A single count supports this clone. This chain joins TRBV28 and TRBJ1-1; no firm D call. Trimming pared 8 bases from V and 1 base from J, leaving 17 bases between. Germline loops: CDR1 MDHEN, CDR2 SYDVKM. The CDR3 runs to 15 residues. The CDR3 loop is CASYGPGEGNTEAFF. The CDR3 nucleotides read TGTGCCAGCTATGGGCCGGGTGAGGGGAACACTGAAGCTTTCTTT. Variable domain in full (rest from reference TRBV28 and TRBJ1-1): DVKVTQSSRYLVKRTGEKVFLECVQDMDHENMFWYRQDPGLGLRLIYFSYDVKMKEKGDIPEGYSVSREKKERFSLILESASTNQTSMYLCASYGPGEGNTEAFFGQGTRLTVV.

This clone was counted between two and nine times. V is TRBV6-5 and J is TRBJ1-2, with 7 bases identical to TRBD1. CDR1 and CDR2 from the germline V gene are MNHEY and SVGAGI. Losses at the gene ends were 9 bases for V and 8 bases for J; bases not matched to a gene: 6. The CDR3 runs to 11 residues. The CDR3 is CASRQGQGYTF. The CDR3 bases are TGTGCCAGTCGACAGGGACAGGGCTACACCTTC.